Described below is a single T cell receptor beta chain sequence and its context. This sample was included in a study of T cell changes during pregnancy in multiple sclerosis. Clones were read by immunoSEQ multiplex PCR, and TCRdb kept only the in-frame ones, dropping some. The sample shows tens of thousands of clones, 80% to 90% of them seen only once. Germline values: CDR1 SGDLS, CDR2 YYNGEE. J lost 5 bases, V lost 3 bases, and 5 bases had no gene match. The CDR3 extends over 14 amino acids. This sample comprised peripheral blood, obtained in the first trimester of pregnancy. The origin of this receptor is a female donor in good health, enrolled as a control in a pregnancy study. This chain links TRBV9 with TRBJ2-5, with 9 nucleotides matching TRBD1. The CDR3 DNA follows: TGTGCCAGCAGCGGGGGACAGGGCTGGGAGACCCAGTACTTC. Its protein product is CASSGGQGWETQYF.